This TCR beta chain was found in a study of cytomegalovirus exposure and HLA in healthy donors. Turning to the study itself: Earlier, some 180 million T cells were analyzed, and 95 million to 140 million unique TCR beta sequences were found among them. Assignment to the Caucasian-associated ancestry cluster applied to around 82% of the roughly 400 genotyped donors.

PCR was performed using 60 Vbeta and 13 Jbeta primers. The table came from immunoSEQ multiplex PCR; TCRdb's copy has only in-frame clones and leaves some out. The table shows about 150,000 clones, with 70% occurring only once. The CDR3 contains 13 residues. Germline CDR1 MGHDK, CDR2 SYGVNS. Trimming took 10 bases from V and 6 from J, leaving 18 bases between them. The study, taken as a whole, reports: It was reportedly the case that the classifier diagnosed cytomegalovirus status with high specificity and sensitivity.

About this clone itself: Its target is not known.

The chain couples TRBV25-1 to TRBJ1-2, with D perhaps matching TRBD1 (6 bases). This TCR derives from a woman in her sixties in good health and CMV-seropositive. Sequenced sample: PBMCs. CDR3 in DNA: TGTGCCACAGGGACACCTTTTTTGGATGGCTACACCTTC. Protein sequence: CATGTPFLDGYTF.